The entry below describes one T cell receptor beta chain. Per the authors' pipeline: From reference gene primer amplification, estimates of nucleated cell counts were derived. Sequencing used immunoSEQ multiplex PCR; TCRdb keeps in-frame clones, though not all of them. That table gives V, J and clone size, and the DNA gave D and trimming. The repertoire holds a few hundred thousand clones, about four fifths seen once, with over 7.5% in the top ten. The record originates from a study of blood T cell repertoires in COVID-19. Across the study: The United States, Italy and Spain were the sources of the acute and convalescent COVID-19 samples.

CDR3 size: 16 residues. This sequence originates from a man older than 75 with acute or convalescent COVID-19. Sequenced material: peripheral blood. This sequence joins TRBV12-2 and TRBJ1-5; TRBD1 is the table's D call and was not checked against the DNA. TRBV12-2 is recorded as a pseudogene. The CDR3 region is CASRLPGTAELQPQHF. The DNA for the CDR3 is TGTGCAAGTCGCTTACCCGGGACAGCCGAACTTCAGCCCCAGCATTTT.